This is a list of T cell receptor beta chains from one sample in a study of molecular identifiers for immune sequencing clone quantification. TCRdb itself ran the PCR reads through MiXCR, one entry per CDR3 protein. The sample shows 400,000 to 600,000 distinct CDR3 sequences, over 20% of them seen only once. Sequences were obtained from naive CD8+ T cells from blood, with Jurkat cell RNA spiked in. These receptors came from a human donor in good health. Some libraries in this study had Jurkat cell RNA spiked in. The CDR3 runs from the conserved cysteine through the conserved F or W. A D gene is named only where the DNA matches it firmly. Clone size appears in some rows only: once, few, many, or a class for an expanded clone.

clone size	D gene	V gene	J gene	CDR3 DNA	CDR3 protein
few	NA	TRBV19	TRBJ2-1	TGTGCCAGTAGTATTTTTCAAGGGAATGAGCAGTTCTTC	CASSIFQGNEQFF
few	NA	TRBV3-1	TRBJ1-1	TGTGCCAGCAGCCAAGAAGGGCCCCTGGGAGCTTTCTTT	CASSQEGPLGAFF
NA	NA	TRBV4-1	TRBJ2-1	TGCGCCAGCACCCCAGAGCGACCGGGAGCCTACAATGAGCAGTTCTTC	CASTPERPGAYNEQFF
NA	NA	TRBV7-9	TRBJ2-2	TGTGCCAGCAGTCCCAGGACCCAACTCGGGGAGCTGTTTTTT	CASSPRTQLGELFF
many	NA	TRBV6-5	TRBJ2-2	TGTGCCAGCAGTTACGCAGGTCCGGGCGGGGAGCTGTTTTTT	CASSYAGPGGELFF
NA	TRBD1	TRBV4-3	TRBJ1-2	TGCGCCAGCAGCCAAGGAACAGGGGTTAGGGGCTACACCTTC	CASSQGTGVRGYTF
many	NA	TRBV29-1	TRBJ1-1	TGCAGCGTTGGGAGGACGGCGAACACTGAAGCTTTCTTT	CSVGRTANTEAFF
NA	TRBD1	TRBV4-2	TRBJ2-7	TGTGCCAGCAGCCATTCCTCCGGGACAGCCTCCTACGAGCAGTACTTC	CASSHSSGTASYEQYF
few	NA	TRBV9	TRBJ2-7	TGTGCCAGCAGCGTAGGGGGGGGCCTGGGATACGAGCAGTACTTC	CASSVGGGLGYEQYF
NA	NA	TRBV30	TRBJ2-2	TGTGCCTACCAGGACAGGGGAAGGCTAGCGGGGGTCAAGAACACCGGGGAGCTGGTTTTT	CAYQDRGRLAGVKNTGELVF
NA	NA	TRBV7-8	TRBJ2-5	TGTGCCAGCAGCTTCCCCAAGAGGGGGGCAACTTCGGAGACCCAGTACTTC	CASSFPKRGATSETQYF
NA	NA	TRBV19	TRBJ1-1	TGTGCCAGTAGTATTAACGCAGGAGGGAACACTGAAGCTTTCTTT	CASSINAGGNTEAFF
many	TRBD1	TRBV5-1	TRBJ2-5	TGCGCCAGCACCGGGACAGGTCAAGAGACCCAGTACTTC	CASTGTGQETQYF
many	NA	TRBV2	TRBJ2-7	TGTGCCAGCAGTAAAGGGGCCGAGCAGTACTTC	CASSKGAEQYF
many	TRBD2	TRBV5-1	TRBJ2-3	TGCGCCAGCAGCTCATCCGGGACTAGCGGGGGGCGGGCAGATACGCAGTATTTT	CASSSSGTSGGRADTQYF
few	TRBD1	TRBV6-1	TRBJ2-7	TGTGCCGGACAGGGTTCCTACGAGCAGTACTTC	CAGQGSYEQYF
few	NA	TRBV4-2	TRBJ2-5	TGTGCCAGCAGCCAACGGGGGCAAGAGACCCAGTACTTC	CASSQRGQETQYF
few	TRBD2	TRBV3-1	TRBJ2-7	TGTGCCAGCAGCCGGTCGGGACTAGCGGTCGAGCAGTACTTC	CASSRSGLAVEQYF
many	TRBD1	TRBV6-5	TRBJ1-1	TGTGCCAGCAGAGGGACAGCTAACACTGAAGCTTTCTTT	CASRGTANTEAFF
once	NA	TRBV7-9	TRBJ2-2	TGTGCCAGCAGCCCGCAGGTGCGCGACACCGGGGAGCTGTTTTTT	CASSPQVRDTGELFF
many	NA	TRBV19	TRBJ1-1	TGTGCCAGCAGTGCAGCCTTGAACACTGAAGCTTTCTTT	CASSAALNTEAFF
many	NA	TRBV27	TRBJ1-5	TGTGCCAGCAGTTTGGGGGTCAGGCAGCCCCAGCATTTT	CASSLGVRQPQHF
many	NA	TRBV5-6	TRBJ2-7	TGTGCCAGCAGCTTGTCGGGCAACCCCTACGAGCAGTACTTC	CASSLSGNPYEQYF
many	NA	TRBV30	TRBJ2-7	TGTGCCTGGTCTGACAGCTACGAGCAGTACTTC	CAWSDSYEQYF
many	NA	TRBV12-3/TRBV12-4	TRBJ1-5	TGTGCCAGCAGTTTAACCGGGGGCGGCAATCAGCCCCAGCATTTT	CASSLTGGGNQPQHF
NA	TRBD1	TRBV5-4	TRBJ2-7	TGTGCCAGCAGCTTGGCGGGGACAGGGGTTCCCTACGAGCAGTACTTC	CASSLAGTGVPYEQYF